The 29 T cell receptor beta chains reported below all come from one sample, sequenced in a study of T cell responses to AZD1222 COVID-19 vaccine. Profiling relied on immunoSEQ multiplex PCR, and the TCRdb table lists in-frame clones only, not all of them. Here the sample spans about 110,000 clones, about 92% being singletons. The specimen was peripheral blood, collected on day 0 of MenACWY control vaccination. These receptors came from an adult in good health.

The V gene is TRBV6-6, the J gene TRBJ2-7; D is ambiguous. V lost 2 bases and J 1 base, leaving 6 bases between the germline ends. Germline V gives CDR1 MNHNY, CDR2 SVGAGI (reference sequence). The CDR3 is made up of 13 amino acids. CDR3 protein: CASSYGESYEQYF. CDR3 nucleotide sequence: TGTGCCAGCAGTTACGGGGAATCCTACGAGCAGTACTTC.

The chain carries TRBV24-1 and TRBJ2-7, with D unclear. This CDR3 contains 12 residues. In germline, CDR1 is KGHDR, CDR2 SFDVKD. The V gene lost 4 bases and the J gene lost 7 bases, with 10 bases spanning the gap. CDR3 nucleotides: TGTGCCACCAGTGACCGCCTGGGGGAGCAGTACTTC. Residues: CATSDRLGEQYF.

This sequence joins TRBV7-9 and TRBJ2-2; TRBD1 matches at 9 bases. CDR1 and CDR2 from the germline V gene are SEHNR and FQNEAQ (reference sequence). This CDR3 spans 15 amino acids. The V gene end was trimmed by 1 base and the J gene end by 9 bases; junction bases not matched to a gene: 6. CDR3 protein: CASSLEQGARRELFF. The CDR3, as DNA: TGTGCCAGCAGCTTAGAACAGGGGGCGAGGCGGGAGCTGTTTTTT.

The chain is built from TRBV11-2 and TRBJ1-2, with 8 bases aligning to TRBD1. This CDR3 comprises 16 residues. The V gene end was trimmed by 1 base and the J gene end by 6 bases; junction bases not matched to a gene: 10. Per the germline V gene, CDR1 is SGHAT and CDR2 is FQNNGV. In DNA, the CDR3 is TGTGCCAGCAGCTTAGGGCTCCCCGGGACAGGCCATGGCTACACCTTC. It is translated as CASSLGLPGTGHGYTF.

The V call is TRBV9, the J call TRBJ2-5; TRBD2 matches 9 bases. This CDR3 contains 16 residues. In germline, CDR1 is SGDLS, CDR2 YYNGEE. Trimming cost V 0 bases and J 5 bases; bases outside gene matches: 8. The CDR3 nucleotides read TGTGCCAGCAGCGTAGTGTCTAGCGGGGACGGGGAGACCCAGTACTTC. Encoded protein: CASSVVSSGDGETQYF.

The chain uses TRBV11-2 and TRBJ2-5; the D is unclear. This CDR3 region has 15 residues. V lost 1 base and J 5 bases, leaving 14 bases between the germline ends. The V gene's germline CDR1 is SGHAT and CDR2 FQNNGV. CDR3 residues: CASSLVSGLPETQYF. The CDR3 nucleotides are TGTGCCAGCAGCTTAGTTTCCGGGTTACCGGAGACCCAGTACTTC.

V gene TRBV9 combines with J gene TRBJ1-2; D is uncertain. CDR3 length: 13 residues. The ends were cut back, 4 bases at V and 2 bases at J, with 9 bases in the middle. CDR1 and CDR2 (germline): SGDLS, YYNGEE. In DNA form, the CDR3 reads TGTGCCAGCAGCCCCCATAAGAACTATGGCTACACCTTC. This encodes CASSPHKNYGYTF.

This chain connects TRBV30 to TRBJ1-2, with D maybe TRBD1 (5 bases). This CDR3 comprises 14 residues. Germline CDR1 and CDR2: GTSNPN and SVGIG (reference sequence). The germline V and J ends were trimmed by 4 bases and 5 bases, with 17 bases remaining between them. In nucleotides, the CDR3 is TGTGCCTGGACGCAAGACAGAAAGACTTATGGCTACACCTTC. It codes for CAWTQDRKTYGYTF.

This chain uses TRBV3-1 (or the pseudogene TRBV3-2) with TRBJ1-1; 9 bases agree with TRBD1. The germline V gene has CDR1 LGHDT and CDR2 YNNKEL (reference sequence). The V segment lost 4 bases and the J segment 4 bases; nucleotides outside the gene matches: 4. The CDR3 has 14 amino acids. The CDR3 region is CASSRGQGSTEAFF. In nucleotides, the CDR3 is TGTGCCAGCAGCCGGGGACAGGGCAGCACTGAAGCTTTCTTT.

The chain links TRBV6-5 to TRBJ1-1; unclear D gene. The CDR3 is 14 residues long. Trimming stripped 7 bases from V and 1 base from J, with 13 bases between. The germline CDR1 and CDR2 sequences are MNHEY and SVGAGI. CDR3 in amino acids: CASTPLGWNTEAFF. The CDR3 bases are TGTGCCAGCACTCCCTTAGGGTGGAACACTGAAGCTTTCTTT.

This chain uses TRBV5-1 with TRBJ2-3, with TRBD1 identical over 9 bases. Trimming removed 5 bases from V and 5 bases from J; junction bases left unmatched: 6. Germline loops: CDR1 SGHRS, CDR2 YFSETQ. CDR3 size: 14 residues. In nucleotides, the CDR3 is TGCGCCAGCAGTACACAGGGGGCGGAAGATACGCAGTATTTT. It encodes CASSTQGAEDTQYF.

Here the CDR3 DNA reads TGTGCCAGCTCCCCAACAGGGGACACTGAAGCTTTCTTT. Its protein is CASSPTGDTEAFF. The chain recombines TRBV18 with TRBJ1-1; the match to TRBD1 covers 7 bases. The CDR3 runs to 13 residues. After removal of 6 bases from V and 3 bases from J, the junction contained 4 bases not matched to a gene. From germline, CDR1 is KGHSH and CDR2 LQKENI.

This chain links TRBV5-4 with TRBJ2-2, with 9 bases identical to TRBD1. CDR3 length: 14 residues. Trimming removed 2 bases from V and 6 bases from J; junction bases left unmatched: 2. Germline V gives CDR1 SGHNT, CDR2 YYREEE (reference sequence). The CDR3 here is CASSFTGGPGELFF. CDR3 nucleotides: TGTGCCAGCAGCTTCACAGGGGGCCCCGGGGAGCTGTTTTTT.

V usage is TRBV11-1 and J usage is TRBJ1-1; 11 bases match TRBD1. The trim removed 6 bases at V and 5 bases at J, leaving 2 bases unmatched. Germline V gives CDR1 SGHAT, CDR2 FQDESV (reference sequence). CDR3 length equals 13 residues. The CDR3 sequence is CASRRDRGTEAFF. The CDR3 DNA reads TGTGCCAGCAGAAGGGACAGGGGGACTGAAGCTTTCTTT.

The chain's CDR3 is CASSLLAIGSYNEQFF. DNA for the CDR3: TGCGCCAGCAGCTTACTAGCAATAGGCTCCTACAATGAGCAGTTCTTC. The chain is built from TRBV4-1 and TRBJ2-1; D perhaps matches TRBD2 (6 bases). Germline values: CDR1 MGHRA, CDR2 YSYEKL. V dropped 5 bases and J dropped 0 bases, with 14 bases sitting between them. The CDR3 is 16 residues long.

V usage is TRBV3-1 (or the pseudogene TRBV3-2) and J usage is TRBJ1-2; 9 bases are shared with TRBD1. Germline loops: CDR1 LGHDT, CDR2 YNNKEL (reference sequence). This CDR3 is 15 amino acids long. Unmatched junction bases numbered 11, after V lost 4 bases and J lost 8 bases. The CDR3 coding sequence is TGTGCCAGCAGCCTCCTGGACAGGGGTTCGGGAGGCTACACCTTC. Amino acid sequence: CASSLLDRGSGGYTF.

This clone showed up just a few times. The chain employs TRBV28 and TRBJ2-7, with 9 bases lining up with TRBD1. V dropped 1 base and J dropped 5; count of bases not matched to a gene: 15. Germline lookup yields CDR1 MDHEN and CDR2 SYDVKM. This CDR3 is built from 18 residues. CDR3 loop: CASSLFSGTGIRSDEQYF. The CDR3 DNA follows: TGTGCCAGCAGTTTATTTTCCGGGACAGGGATAAGGTCGGACGAGCAGTACTTC.

This chain links TRBV7-8 with TRBJ1-1; D unresolved. CDR1 and CDR2 (germline): SGHVS, FQNEAQ. The CDR3 spans 15 residues. V was shortened by 0 bases and J by 2 bases, with 10 bases between the two germline ends. CDR3: CASSLALGDNTEAFF. The CDR3 DNA reads as TGTGCCAGCAGCTTAGCCCTGGGAGATAACACTGAAGCTTTCTTT. Drawing the rest from reference TRBV7-8 and TRBJ1-1, the complete variable domain is GAGVSQSPRYKVAKRGQDVALRCDPISGHVSLFWYQQALGQGPEFLTYFQNEAQLDKSGLPSDRFFAERPEGSVSTLKIQRTQQEDSAVYLCASSLALGDNTEAFFGQGTRLTVV.

J is TRBJ1-1 and V is TRBV27, with unresolved D. The V end was cut by 5 bases, the J end by 5 bases, with 18 bases between. Germline V gene data show CDR1 as MNHEY and CDR2 as SMNVEV (reference sequence). This CDR3 contains 15 residues. Here the CDR3 reads CASSPAITGNTEAFF. The CDR3 nucleotides are TGTGCCAGCAGTCCCGCTATCACGGGGAATACTGAAGCTTTCTTT.

The gene calls are TRBV5-5 and TRBJ1-3; D is unresolved. The CDR3 is made up of 14 amino acids. V was cut by 4 bases and J by 2 bases, with 10 bases left in between. The germline V gene has CDR1 SGHKS and CDR2 YYEKEE (reference sequence). The CDR3 DNA reads as TGTGCCAGCAGCATTCAGGATACTGGAAACACCATATATTTT. It translates to CASSIQDTGNTIYF. The full variable domain, completed using reference TRBV5-5 and TRBJ1-3, is DAGVTQSPTHLIKTRGQQVTLRCSPISGHKSVSWYQQVLGQGPQFIFQYYEKEERGRGNFPDRFSARQFPNYSSELNVNALLLGDSALYLCASSIQDTGNTIYFGEGSWLTVV.

The V gene is TRBV7-9, the J gene TRBJ2-1, with unresolved D. The CDR3 runs to 14 residues. V lost 5 bases to trimming and J lost 4 bases, with 12 bases between them. Looked up from germline, CDR1 is SEHNR and CDR2 is FQNEAQ (reference sequence). This CDR3 reads CASSPVASYNEQFF. In DNA form, the CDR3 reads TGTGCCAGCAGCCCGGTCGCGTCGTACAATGAGCAGTTCTTC.

This chain connects TRBV5-1 to TRBJ1-5, with TRBD1 as a possible D gene (6 bases). Trimming removed 4 bases from V and 3 bases from J, with 11 bases in between. Germline loops: CDR1 SGHRS, CDR2 YFSETQ. The CDR3 loop spans 14 amino acids. CDR3 region: CASSEQGPNQPQHF. CDR3 coding DNA: TGCGCCAGCAGCGAACAGGGTCCCAATCAGCCCCAGCATTTT.

The CDR3 is CASGRATNEKLFF. In DNA form, the CDR3 reads TGTGCCAGCGGCAGGGCAACTAATGAAAAACTGTTTTTT. The J gene is TRBJ1-4, the V gene TRBV6-5, with TRBD1 as a possible D gene (5 bases). Germline assignment: CDR1 MNHEY and CDR2 SVGAGI. Between the trimmed V and J ends, which lost 8 bases and 0 bases, there was a span of 7 bases. The CDR3 totals 13 residues.

In this sample, this clone turned up a few times. The CDR3 region is CASRQGTGNTEAFF. The CDR3 DNA follows: TGTGCCAGCAGGCAGGGGACAGGGAACACTGAAGCTTTCTTT. The chain combines TRBV28 with TRBJ1-1, with TRBD1 identical over 8 bases. CDR1 is MDHEN, CDR2 SYDVKM, per germline. V trimming: 6 bases; J trimming: 1 base; junction bases outside the gene matches: 4. This CDR3 region has 14 residues.

The chain uses TRBV28 and TRBJ1-6, with D perhaps TRBD1 (6 bases). The germline V gene has CDR1 MDHEN and CDR2 SYDVKM. V was clipped by 7 bases and J by 8 bases, with 12 bases between them. The CDR3 contains 13 residues. CDR3 region: CASKMGGYSPLHF. CDR3 DNA sequence: TGTGCCAGCAAGATGGGGGGCTATTCACCCCTCCACTTT.

This clone was seen a handful of times. J is TRBJ1-2 and V is TRBV11-2, with TRBD1 identical over 12 bases. CDR3 size: 16 residues. V gave up 6 bases and J gave up 6 bases; unmatched junction bases: 11. The germline gives CDR1 SGHAT, CDR2 FQNNGV. In DNA form, the CDR3 reads TGTGCCAGCAGAGCCGGGACAGGGGGCGTGAAGGATGGCTACACCTTC. Protein: CASRAGTGGVKDGYTF.

The chain has TRBV6-5 and TRBJ1-2; 9 bases line up with TRBD1. The CDR3 runs 14 residues. Trimming at V came to 2 bases and at J to 10 bases, leaving 8 bases not matched to a gene. Germline CDR1 reads MNHEY; CDR2 reads SVGAGI. The CDR3, as DNA: TGTGCCAGCAGTTACCTGGACAGGGGAAGGGACTACACCTTC. Encoded protein: CASSYLDRGRDYTF.

The chain is built from TRBV6-5 and TRBJ1-3; D might be TRBD1 (5 bases). The CDR3 is 15 residues long. The V and J ends lost 5 bases and 0 bases respectively, with 11 bases between them. Germline V lookup: CDR1 MNHEY, CDR2 SVGAGI. The CDR3 sequence is CASSTGLYSGNTIYF. The DNA for the CDR3 is TGTGCCAGCAGTACAGGACTGTACTCTGGAAACACCATATATTTT.

The chain combines TRBV27 with TRBJ2-2; TRBD2 is a possible D gene (7 bases). The ends were cut back, 4 bases at V and 4 bases at J, with 13 bases in the middle. The CDR3 sequence is 15 residues long. Germline loops: CDR1 MNHEY, CDR2 SMNVEV (reference sequence). DNA of the CDR3: TGTGCCAGCAGTTCGCGGGGGCTCGGCACCGGGGAGCTGTTTTTT. It yields the protein CASSSRGLGTGELFF.